What follows are 20 T cell receptor beta chains derived from one specimen sequenced in a study of blood T cell repertoires in COVID-19. Profiling relied on immunoSEQ multiplex PCR, and the TCRdb table lists in-frame clones only, not all of them. Of 250,000 or so clones listed, about nine tenths are singletons. Sequenced sample: PBMCs or T cells enriched from blood (not recorded which). All receptors come from a human donor in a cohort exposed to, infected with or recovered from COVID-19 (not recorded which). The donor label of this sample is uncertain.

The chain uses TRBV2 and TRBJ1-1, with D uncertain. In germline, CDR1 is SNHLY, CDR2 FYNNEI. V gave up 5 bases and J gave up 4 bases, with 11 bases separating them. The CDR3 is 13 amino acids. CDR3 in amino acids: CASSLIATTEAFF. In DNA, the CDR3 is TGTGCCAGCAGTCTGATAGCTACCACTGAAGCTTTCTTT.

This chain links TRBV4-3 with TRBJ1-1, with D perhaps matching TRBD1 (6 bases). Germline lookup yields CDR1 LGHNA and CDR2 YSLEER. The CDR3 runs to 14 residues. V was trimmed by 0 bases and J by 7 bases, leaving 12 bases between them. The CDR3 DNA sequence: TGCGCCAGCAGCCAAGAATACAGGGAGGGTGAAGCTTTCTTT. This encodes CASSQEYREGEAFF.

This chain joins TRBV3-1 (or the pseudogene TRBV3-2) and TRBJ1-1; 7 bases are shared with TRBD1. The V gene end was trimmed by 4 bases and the J gene end by 5 bases; junction bases not matched to a gene: 10. Germline V gene data show CDR1 as LGHDT and CDR2 as YNNKEL (reference sequence). This CDR3 is 15 amino acids long. The CDR3 sequence is CASSLEGAAGTEAFF. The CDR3 coding sequence is TGTGCCAGCAGCCTGGAGGGGGCCGCGGGGACTGAAGCTTTCTTT.

This chain connects TRBV7-9 to TRBJ1-1; possible D gene TRBD1, 6 bases. V was clipped by 5 bases and J by 2 bases, with 15 bases between them. The CDR3 loop spans 15 amino acids. Germline V gene lookup returns CDR1 SEHNR and CDR2 FQNEAQ (reference sequence). The CDR3 DNA follows: TGTGCCAGCAGCCCCCGGGACACAACAAACACTGAAGCTTTCTTT. Translating gives CASSPRDTTNTEAFF.

V is TRBV15 and J is TRBJ1-6, with TRBD1 as a possible D gene (5 bases). The ends were cut back, 0 bases at V and 8 bases at J, with 17 bases in the middle. CDR1 is LNHNV and CDR2 is YYDKDF in the germline V gene (reference sequence). This CDR3 spans 17 amino acids. The CDR3 DNA follows: TGTGCCACCAGCAGAGATAGGGCAAGCCAGGGTGATTCACCCCTCCACTTT. This gives the protein CATSRDRASQGDSPLHF.

J is TRBJ2-1 and V is TRBV24-1, with TRBD2 identical over 14 bases. Germline trimming cut 4 bases from V and 7 bases from J; bases unmatched to any gene: 5. CDR3 length equals 16 residues. Germline assignment: CDR1 KGHDR and CDR2 SFDVKD. The CDR3 reads CATSDSGLAGENEQFF. The CDR3 DNA is TGTGCCACCAGTGACTCGGGACTAGCGGGGGAGAATGAGCAGTTCTTC.

The chain carries TRBV7-3 and TRBJ2-3; 9 bases fit TRBD1. CDR1 SGHTA and CDR2 FQGTGA come from the germline V gene. V gave up 4 bases and J gave up 6 bases; unmatched junction bases: 11. This CDR3 is 16 amino acids long. For the CDR3, the DNA is TGTGCCAGCAGCTCCAGTATCAGACAGGGGGGTGATACGCAGTATTTT. It encodes CASSSSIRQGGDTQYF.

This clone was seen only once. The chain recombines TRBV10-3 with TRBJ2-3; TRBD2 matches at 10 bases. CDR3 length: 15 amino acids. The V segment lost 6 bases and the J segment 2 bases; nucleotides outside the gene matches: 5. CDR1 is ENHRY and CDR2 is SYGVKD in the germline V gene. This chain's CDR3 is CAISDSGGSTDTQYF. In DNA, the CDR3 is TGTGCCATCAGCGATAGCGGGGGGTCCACAGATACGCAGTATTTT.

The chain joins TRBV2 to TRBJ1-3; D perhaps matches TRBD1 (6 bases). In germline, CDR1 is SNHLY, CDR2 FYNNEI. V was shortened by 3 bases and J by 5 bases, with 14 bases between the two germline ends. CDR3 length: 15 amino acids. The CDR3 nucleotides are TGTGCCAGCAGTGACTCAGGGGTTTTGAGAAACACCATATATTTT. It encodes CASSDSGVLRNTIYF.

The J gene is TRBJ1-4, the V gene TRBV7-9; no clear D. The CDR3 has 15 amino acids. The V end lost 1 base, the J end lost 3 bases, and 9 bases lay between the germline ends. The V gene's germline CDR1 is SEHNR and CDR2 FQNEAQ (reference sequence). As DNA, the CDR3 is TGTGCCAGCAGCTTAGAGGGAGGGTCTAATGAAAAACTGTTTTTT. Translated, it gives CASSLEGGSNEKLFF.

The chain carries TRBV6-5 and TRBJ2-1; 7 bases fit TRBD2. With 7 bases clipped from V and 8 bases from J, the junction kept 11 bases outside the gene matches. The V gene's germline CDR1 is MNHEY and CDR2 SVGAGI. This CDR3 spans 14 amino acids. CDR3 residues: CASKSLTGGDEQFF. In DNA, the CDR3 is TGTGCCAGCAAATCCTTAACTGGGGGGGATGAGCAGTTCTTC.

This chain joins TRBV20-1 and TRBJ2-3; TRBD2 matches at 8 bases. Per the germline V gene, CDR1 is DFQATT and CDR2 is SNEGSKA (reference sequence). The CDR3 loop spans 17 amino acids. The ends lost 3 bases at V and 2 bases at J; junction bases unmatched: 13. The CDR3 protein is CSASSAGGFLSTDTQYF. CDR3 coding DNA: TGCAGTGCTAGTTCGGCGGGGGGCTTCTTGTCCACAGATACGCAGTATTTT.

V and J are TRBV5-1 and TRBJ2-1, with 11 bases that match TRBD2. This CDR3 is 16 amino acids long. CDR1 is SGHRS and CDR2 is YFSETQ in the germline V gene. The trim removed 7 bases at V and 0 bases at J, leaving 6 bases unmatched. The CDR3 coding sequence is TGCGCCAGCGGGACGACTAGCGGGGCCTCCTACAATGAGCAGTTCTTC. Its protein is CASGTTSGASYNEQFF.

V is TRBV19 and J is TRBJ2-7; 8 nucleotides match TRBD1. Germline V gene sequence: CDR1 LNHDA, CDR2 SQIVND (reference sequence). The CDR3 is 14 amino acids. V dropped 5 bases and J dropped 2; count of bases not matched to a gene: 5. CDR3 coding DNA: TGTGCCAGTAGTTACCGGGACAGGCCCTACGAGCAGTACTTC. It specifies CASSYRDRPYEQYF.

The chain employs TRBV24-1 and TRBJ2-2; D is unresolved. Germline values: CDR1 KGHDR, CDR2 SFDVKD. Trimming left V 6 bases short and J 0 bases short, with 7 bases between. The CDR3 is 14 amino acids. The CDR3 nucleotides read TGTGCCACCAGTAACAGCCCGAACACCGGGGAGCTGTTTTTT. Translating gives CATSNSPNTGELFF.

V is TRBV9 and J is TRBJ1-2; possible D gene TRBD1, 5 bases. V was shortened by 0 bases and J by 4 bases, with 13 bases between the two germline ends. CDR1 and CDR2 (germline): SGDLS, YYNGEE. The CDR3 contains 15 residues. The CDR3 sequence: CASSVAWGGTYGYTF. CDR3 DNA: TGTGCCAGCAGCGTAGCCTGGGGCGGGACCTATGGCTACACCTTC.

V is TRBV30 and J is TRBJ1-2, with no clear D. This CDR3 has 11 amino acids. Per the germline V gene, CDR1 is GTSNPN and CDR2 is SVGIG (reference sequence). V was cut by 6 bases and J by 4 bases, with 9 bases left in between. The CDR3 here is CACQNTYGYTF. CDR3 DNA: TGTGCCTGCCAGAACACCTATGGCTACACCTTC. Supplemented by reference TRBV30 and TRBJ1-2, the full variable domain reads SQTIHQWPATLVQPVGSPLSLECTVEGTSNPNLYWYRQAAGRGLQLLFYSVGIGQISSEVPQNLSASRPQDRQFILSSKKLLLSDSGFYLCACQNTYGYTFGSGTRLTVV.

The chain carries TRBV12-3 or TRBV12-4 and TRBJ2-7, with D maybe TRBD2 (6 bases). The CDR3 runs 12 residues. Trimming cost V 8 bases and J 2 bases, with 10 bases left between them. The CDR3 DNA reads as TGTGCCAGCGGAGGGTCGGCCTACGAGCAGTACTTC. This translates into CASGGSAYEQYF.

This sequence joins TRBV20-1 and TRBJ2-1; the match to TRBD2 covers 9 bases. Germline CDR1 is DFQATT and CDR2 is SNEGSKA (reference sequence). The ends lost 3 bases at V and 0 bases at J; junction bases unmatched: 3. The CDR3 spans 15 residues. The CDR3 DNA follows: TGCAGTGCTAGTCTAGCGGGGAGCTCCTACAATGAGCAGTTCTTC. This translates into CSASLAGSSYNEQFF.

V and J are TRBV2 and TRBJ1-5; maybe TRBD1 (6 bases). Germline lookup yields CDR1 SNHLY and CDR2 FYNNEI. This CDR3 spans 13 amino acids. V dropped 7 bases and J dropped 3 bases, with 10 bases sitting between them. The CDR3 bases are TGTGCCAGCAATGACAGGAACAATCAGCCCCAGCATTTT. Translating gives CASNDRNNQPQHF.